The source of this T cell receptor beta chain is a study of naive and memory T cell subsets (dated by TCRdb to 2017 to 2019). For the wider study: The study applied an open-source, UMI-based TCR alpha and beta sequencing pipeline to sorted naive and memory peripheral blood T cell subsets. The results of the functional CMV T cell responses matched the IgG serology results in every case. RNA was DNase-treated and reverse transcribed with TCR constant-region primers, mostly using SuperScript III.

Compared with germline, V lacks 7 bases and J lacks 4 bases; bases without a gene match: 9. The CDR3, from cysteine to phenylalanine, totals 15 residues. The CDR3 DNA has 45 bases and is translated from base 1. In the germline V gene, CDR1 corresponds to SGHTA and CDR2 to FQGNSA. What the research found in general, with its limitations: TCR abundance followed a power law whose exponent differed between naive and memory subsets but was consistent across the three individuals. RNA-based TCR counts may be affected by expression changes linked to T cell activation and differentiation. After error correction, only a single occurrence was seen for over 95% of naive TCR sequences, so much steeper abundance distributions were produced than in memory subsets. Clonotypes were defined as single alpha or beta chain sequences, not paired alpha/beta receptors. Gini index rose and Shannon and inverse Simpson diversity fell from naive through CM, EM and EMRA in both CD4 and CD8 cells. The repertoire findings for the naive and memory subsets could not be validated against a ground truth, as none was available.

The library was obtained by UMI-ligation and nested PCR. The beta constant-region primer consisted of an equimolar mixture of two oligonucleotides that together covered TRBC1 and TRBC2. A single-stranded oligonucleotide containing the SP2 primer and a 12-nucleotide UMI was joined to the 3' end of the cDNA by T4 RNA ligase 1. Four rounds of PCR, combining the SP2 primer with nested alpha and beta constant-region primers, were used to amplify the ligated cDNA. The ligation reaction was incubated at 16°C for about 19-24 hours. PCR2 was typically performed as a SYBR Green qPCR and was stopped at a predetermined threshold so that over-amplification was prevented. All purifications after the first were performed with Agencourt AMPure XP magnetic beads. Library quantification was done by Qubit, followed by a TapeStation check on which the main peak was expected at around 650 bp. Pooled libraries were sequenced on an Illumina MiSeq using v2 2x251 paired-end kits, and typically about 1-2.3 million reads were obtained per sample. Each sample library was pooled at roughly 4.4 nM, and roughly 4.5-7% PhiX was included to improve cluster recognition. The source study handled its data this way. V and J genes were assigned to Demultiplexor-processed FASTQ reads by Decombinator through tag matching, with a single base-pair mismatch being allowed. Collapsinator used UMIs to correct both sequencing errors and frequency errors arising from PCR heterogeneity. CDR3Translator translated TCRs and extracted CDR3s from the conserved cysteine to the FGXG phenylalanine, flagging non-productive sequences. Gini, Shannon entropy and inverse Simpson indices were calculated on repertoires subsampled to equal numbers of UMI-defined TCRs. Power-law fits to clonotype abundance distributions were performed by maximum likelihood within the linear range. For one naive CD8 sample, the pipeline and MIGEC produced similar UMI counts, unique TCR numbers and clonal distributions. The repertoires were searched for just under 7,500 CMV-associated CDR3 sequences that had been compiled from VDJdb and a published dataset. Through fastp at Q25 and MiXCR, TCRdb rebuilt clones from the public reads, retaining in-frame beta chains. A single entry per CDR3 protein holds the most common genes and DNA from its merged rows. These V and J calls derive from TCRdb rather than the authors' analysis. The sample data list 100,000 or so distinct CDR3 sequences, and 7% to 7.5% of these were observed just once. The ten largest account for over 1.5% of the sample.

Separate amplification of TCR alpha and beta chain libraries was performed from the second PCR step onward. To determine each donor's CMV status, fresh PBMCs were stimulated overnight with CMV viral lysate, and IFNgamma production from CD4+ T cells was then assessed. CD4 T cells were positively selected with Miltenyi beads, followed by positive selection of CD8 T cells from the CD4-negative fraction. Cells were stained for CD3, CD4, CD8, CD45RA, CD27 and a live/dead dye and were sorted on a BD Aria II into four subsets based on CD45RA and CD27. Three healthy volunteers provided blood, and each donor's sample was split into CD4 and CD8 T cells and then further divided into four differentiation subsets. Roughly 0.12 L of peripheral blood was taken from each donor, and PBMC were separated by density-gradient centrifugation on Ficoll-Paque PLUS. Sorted cells were lysed in RLT buffer, and RNA was extracted with a Qiagen RNeasy kit and stored at -80°C.

With regard to this clonotype: Its specific antigen is unknown. The input lacks base qualities; no much larger clone sits a single base away.

The chain is encoded by TRBV7-2 joined to TRBJ2-3; TRBD2 matches 9 bases in the middle. Input material: central memory CD4+ T cells from blood. The cell subset or site label on this specimen signifies: central memory, CD45RA- CD27+. This sequence originates from a human donor in good health. The CDR3 reads CASISSGSISDTQYF. The sequence in DNA is TGTGCCAGCATAAGTAGCGGGAGTATCTCAGATACGCAGTATTTT.